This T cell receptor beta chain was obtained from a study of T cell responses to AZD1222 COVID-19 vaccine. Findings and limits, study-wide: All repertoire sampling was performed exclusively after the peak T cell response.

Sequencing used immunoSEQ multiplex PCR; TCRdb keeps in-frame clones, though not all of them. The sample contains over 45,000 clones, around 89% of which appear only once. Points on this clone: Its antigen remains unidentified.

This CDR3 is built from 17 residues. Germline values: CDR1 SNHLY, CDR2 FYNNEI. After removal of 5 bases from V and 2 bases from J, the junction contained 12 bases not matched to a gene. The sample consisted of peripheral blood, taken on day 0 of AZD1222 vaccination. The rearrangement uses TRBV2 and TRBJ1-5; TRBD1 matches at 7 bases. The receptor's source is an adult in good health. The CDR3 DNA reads TGTGCCAGCAGTTTGACAGGGCCCTCATCGGGCAATCAGCCCCAGCATTTT. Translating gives CASSLTGPSSGNQPQHF.